These 24 T cell receptor beta chains originate from one sample sequenced in a study of OX40 agonist ivuxolimab in advanced cancers. The table came from immunoSEQ multiplex PCR; TCRdb's copy has only in-frame clones and leaves some out. The sample consists of more than 70,000 clones, around 90% of them appearing once. Sequenced here: CD4+ or CD8+ T cells sorted from blood, sampled in a trial of the OX40 agonist ivuxolimab. The receptors derive from an adult with an advanced solid tumor such as melanoma, head and neck, liver or kidney cancer.

The chain joins TRBV7-9 to TRBJ2-7, with 7 bases that match TRBD2. V shed 2 bases and J 7 bases; nucleotides not matched to a gene: 2. Looked up from germline, CDR1 is SEHNR and CDR2 is FQNEAQ (reference sequence). The CDR3 is 12 residues long. CDR3 in DNA: TGTGCCAGCAGCTTATGGGGAGGGGAGCAGTACTTC. As protein: CASSLWGGEQYF.

This clone was seen a single time. The chain has TRBV28 and TRBJ2-1; D remains ambiguous. CDR1 is MDHEN and CDR2 is SYDVKM in the germline V gene. Deletions cut 8 bases from V and 5 bases from J, with 10 bases between. This CDR3 is 12 amino acids long. The CDR3 loop reads CASPGGHNEQFF. Written as DNA, the CDR3 is TGTGCCAGCCCGGGCGGACACAATGAGCAGTTCTTC.

The chain uses TRBV7-9 and TRBJ2-6, with D unclear. Germline values: CDR1 SEHNR, CDR2 FQNEAQ (reference sequence). The CDR3 sequence is 14 residues long. Trimming took off 5 bases at V and 2 bases at J, with 7 bases between the two ends. The CDR3 DNA reads TGTGCCAGCAGCGTCGGAGCTGGGGCCAACGTCCTGACTTTC. Translating gives CASSVGAGANVLTF.

The chain combines TRBV6-6 with TRBJ1-5, with TRBD1 matching over 9 bases. The CDR3 has 15 residues. CDR1 and CDR2 from the germline V gene are MNHNY and SVGAGI (reference sequence). The V and J ends lost 4 bases and 2 bases, in that order; junction bases with no gene match: 3. The CDR3 nucleotides read TGTGCCAGCAGTTCACAGGGGGCAGGCAATCAGCCCCAGCATTTT. Its protein is CASSSQGAGNQPQHF.

The V call is TRBV5-6, the J call TRBJ1-2; D remains unclear. The V gene lost 1 base and the J gene lost 4 bases, with 5 bases spanning the gap. The germline CDR1 and CDR2 sequences are SGHDT and YYEEEE. The CDR3 length is 12 residues. CDR3 nucleotides: TGTGCCAGCAGCTTGACTACCTATGGCTACACCTTC. Translated, it gives CASSLTTYGYTF.

V usage is TRBV7-2 and J usage is TRBJ2-1, with D possibly being TRBD2 (6 bases). Looked up from germline, CDR1 is SGHTA and CDR2 is FQGNSA. V was trimmed by 3 bases and J by 8 bases, leaving 17 bases between them. This CDR3 has 15 amino acids. The CDR3 sequence: CASSFLGWGGDEQFF. The CDR3 DNA sequence: TGTGCCAGCAGCTTTTTAGGGTGGGGAGGCGATGAGCAGTTCTTC.

This chain joins TRBV27 and TRBJ1-2, with 9 bases aligning to TRBD1. V trimming: 4 bases; J trimming: 6 bases; junction bases outside the gene matches: 6. CDR1 is MNHEY and CDR2 is SMNVEV in the germline V gene (reference sequence). CDR3 length: 14 amino acids. CDR3 sequence reads: CASSSGQGWDGYTF. Here the CDR3 DNA reads TGTGCCAGCAGTTCCGGACAGGGGTGGGATGGCTACACCTTC.

This sequence joins TRBV28 and TRBJ2-7; 11 nucleotides align to TRBD1. Germline assignment: CDR1 MDHEN and CDR2 SYDVKM. The CDR3 spans 17 residues. V lost 3 bases and J lost 4; bases outside the gene matches: 11. CDR3 residues: CASSFLGRDRGVYEQYF. CDR3 nucleotides: TGTGCCAGCAGTTTCCTCGGCCGGGACAGGGGGGTTTACGAGCAGTACTTC. The full variable domain, completed using reference TRBV28 and TRBJ2-7, is DVKVTQSSRYLVKRTGEKVFLECVQDMDHENMFWYRQDPGLGLRLIYFSYDVKMKEKGDIPEGYSVSREKKERFSLILESASTNQTSMYLCASSFLGRDRGVYEQYFGPGTRLTVT.

The chain links TRBV7-9 to TRBJ1-3; 7 nucleotides agree with TRBD1. This CDR3 region has 15 residues. J gave up 4 bases and V 2 bases, and 5 bases lay outside the gene matches. CDR1 SEHNR and CDR2 FQNEAQ come from the germline V gene (reference sequence). CDR3 amino acids: CASSLLTGSGNTIYF. CDR3 DNA: TGTGCCAGCAGCTTACTGACAGGGTCAGGAAACACCATATATTTT.

The CDR3 nucleotides are TGTGCCAGTAGTATTTGGACAGGCGGACCCTACGAGCAGTACTTC. It translates to CASSIWTGGPYEQYF. The chain uses TRBV19 and TRBJ2-7; TRBD1 matches at 7 bases. The germline V gene encodes CDR1 LNHDA and CDR2 SQIVND (reference sequence). The CDR3 contains 15 residues. V dropped 3 bases and J dropped 2; count of bases not matched to a gene: 7.

This clone was picked up one time. The chain combines TRBV27 with TRBJ2-1, with 7 bases aligning to TRBD1. Trimming removed 2 bases from V and 10 bases from J; junction bases left unmatched: 11. The CDR3 loop spans 15 amino acids. Germline-derived CDR1 and CDR2 are MNHEY and SMNVEV (reference sequence). The CDR3 protein is CASSLDFGTALEQFF. The CDR3 DNA sequence: TGTGCCAGCAGTTTAGATTTCGGGACAGCCTTAGAGCAGTTCTTC.

Turning to this clone: An end of the junction differs from the germline gene, which may be a read error. This chain joins TRBV7-7 and TRBJ2-2; 8 bases line up with TRBD2. Per germline, CDR1 SSHAT and CDR2 FNYEAQ (reference sequence). The CDR3 has 14 amino acids. Here the CDR3 reads CASSPGGHTGELFF. CDR3 nucleotides: TGTGCTAGCAGTCCGGGAGGGCACACCGGGGAGCTGTTTTTT.

This chain links TRBV11-2 with TRBJ2-3, with 11 bases identical to TRBD2. Germline assignment: CDR1 SGHAT and CDR2 FQNNGV. There are 17 residues in the CDR3. J was trimmed by 0 bases and V by 5 bases; bases with no gene match: 7. CDR3 sequence (DNA): TGTGCCAGCAGCCCGCGACTAGCGGGAATCAGCACAGATACGCAGTATTTT. Encoded protein: CASSPRLAGISTDTQYF. The full variable domain, rest sourced from reference TRBV11-2 and TRBJ2-3, is EAGVAQSPRYKIIEKRQSVAFWCNPISGHATLYWYQQILGQGPKLLIQFQNNGVVDDSQLPKDRFSAERLKGVDSTLKIQPAKLEDSAVYLCASSPRLAGISTDTQYFGPGTRLTVL.

The chain couples TRBV29-1 to TRBJ1-5, with TRBD1 as a possible D gene (5 bases). Per the germline V gene, CDR1 is SQVTM and CDR2 is ANQGSEA. This CDR3 comprises 12 residues. The V gene lost 4 bases and the J gene lost 3 bases, with 7 bases spanning the gap. CDR3 in DNA: TGCAGCGTTGGACAGACCAATCAGCCCCAGCATTTT. Its translation is CSVGQTNQPQHF.

V gene TRBV2 combines with J gene TRBJ2-7; either TRBD1 or TRBD2 may supply D (5 bases each). Germline-derived CDR1 and CDR2 are SNHLY and FYNNEI. This CDR3 comprises 14 residues. V lost 6 bases, J lost 0 bases, and 12 bases lay in between. This chain's CDR3 is CASRAPGRSYEQYF. The CDR3 region has the DNA TGTGCCAGCAGGGCTCCGGGACGCTCCTACGAGCAGTACTTC.

The genes are TRBV18 and TRBJ1-5; TRBD1 aligns across 9 bases. Germline CDR1 KGHSH, CDR2 LQKENI. V was clipped by 3 bases and J by 1 base; unmatched bases: 7. This CDR3 has 17 residues. CDR3 in amino acids: CASSPRGTGPSNQPQHF. The CDR3, as DNA: TGTGCCAGCTCACCCCGGGGGACAGGGCCGAGCAATCAGCCCCAGCATTTT. Based on the CDR3 plus reference TRBV18 and TRBJ1-5, the full variable domain is NAGVMQNPRHLVRRRGQEARLRCSPMKGHSHVYWYRQLPEEGLKFMVYLQKENIIDESGMPKERFSAEFPKEGPSILRIQQVVRGDSAAYFCASSPRGTGPSNQPQHFGDGTRLSIL.

V is TRBV5-4 and J is TRBJ2-7, with 7 bases that match TRBD1. V trimming: 4 bases; J trimming: 0 bases; junction bases outside the gene matches: 4. This CDR3 contains 14 residues. Looked up from germline, CDR1 is SGHNT and CDR2 is YYREEE (reference sequence). CDR3 region: CASSRQGSSYEQYF. Here the CDR3 DNA reads TGTGCCAGCAGCCGACAGGGAAGCTCCTACGAGCAGTACTTC.

The V gene is TRBV28, the J gene TRBJ1-1; D not resolved. The CDR3 has 13 residues. Deletions cut 7 bases from V and 8 bases from J, with 17 bases between. Germline CDR1 reads MDHEN; CDR2 reads SYDVKM. The CDR3: CASTFPSGREAFF. CDR3 bases: TGTGCCAGCACTTTCCCCTCGGGGAGGGAAGCTTTCTTT.

The rearrangement links TRBV5-5 to TRBJ2-7, with 14 bases fitting TRBD2. V was pared by 4 bases and J by 3 bases, with 6 bases of the junction left unmatched. Germline V CDR1 and CDR2: SGHKS, YYEKEE (reference sequence). CDR3 length equals 16 residues. CDR3 DNA: TGTGCCAGCAGCCCGGGACTAGCGGGAGATTTCTACGAGCAGTACTTC. This encodes CASSPGLAGDFYEQYF.

This chain connects TRBV5-1 to TRBJ1-5, with D unresolved. V was clipped by 4 bases and J by 4 bases, with 9 bases between them. From germline, CDR1 is SGHRS and CDR2 YFSETQ. This CDR3 has 13 amino acids. DNA of the CDR3: TGCGCCAGCAGCCTCGGGGTTAATCAGCCCCAGCATTTT. Translation gives CASSLGVNQPQHF.

The CDR3 DNA reads TGTGCCAGTAGTAGAACTCCGGGACAGGGGGCTGGTACGCAGTATTTT. Encoded protein: CASSRTPGQGAGTQYF. The chain joins TRBV19 to TRBJ2-3; TRBD1 agrees at 12 bases. Germline V gene lookup returns CDR1 LNHDA and CDR2 SQIVND (reference sequence). CDR3 length: 16 residues. V was pared by 4 bases and J by 8 bases, with 10 bases of the junction left unmatched.

This rearrangement joins TRBV9 to TRBJ2-3; D is undetermined. V shed 3 bases and J shed 4 bases, with 12 bases lying between them. Germline V lookup: CDR1 SGDLS, CDR2 YYNGEE. The CDR3 extends over 14 amino acids. This CDR3 is CASSASMSADTQYF. In nucleotides, the CDR3 is TGTGCCAGCAGCGCAAGTATGAGTGCAGATACGCAGTATTTT. Variable domain in full (rest from reference TRBV9 and TRBJ2-3): DSGVTQTPKHLITATGQRVTLRCSPRSGDLSVYWYQQSLDQGLQFLIQYYNGEERAKGNILERFSAQQFPDLHSELNLSSLELGDSALYFCASSASMSADTQYFGPGTRLTVL.

This sequence joins TRBV7-3 and TRBJ2-2; D not resolved. V was shortened by 3 bases and J by 7 bases, with 6 bases between the two germline ends. Germline loops: CDR1 SGHTA, CDR2 FQGTGA. This CDR3 region has 12 residues. The CDR3 region is CASSFRLGELFF. The CDR3 DNA reads TGTGCCAGCAGCTTCCGACTCGGGGAGCTGTTTTTT.

This chain joins TRBV18 and TRBJ1-2; D possibly corresponds to TRBD1 (6 bases). The V gene lost 6 bases and the J gene lost 8 bases, with 16 bases spanning the gap. This CDR3 is built from 13 residues. CDR1 and CDR2 from the germline V gene are KGHSH and LQKENI. The CDR3 DNA follows: TGTGCCAGCTCTTCCGGGTGGACAGACGGCTACACCTTC. Translated, it gives CASSSGWTDGYTF.